This T cell receptor beta chain was found in a study of T-cell reconstitution after alpha-beta-depleted transplantation in children. For this clonotype: Its antigen remains unidentified.

V lost 5 bases and J lost 4, with 11 bases in between. CDR1 and CDR2 (germline): SNHLY, FYNNEI. The CDR3 contains 13 residues. Unique molecular identifiers were incorporated during preparation of the TCRbeta library. TCRdb redid the calling of the PCR reads with MiXCR, one entry per CDR3 protein. The sample lists 70,000 to 95,000 distinct CDR3 sequences; 15% to 20% were seen once. Notes on the study in general: Some patients showed high day-60 TCRbeta diversity, which derived from surviving recipient T cells and thymic progenitors. T-cell numbers and diversity one year post-transplant derived largely from freshly generated T cells. Where alpha-beta T cells came from about two months after transplant was reportedly several hundred expanded graft clones.

The origin of this receptor is a male patient aged 2 to 10 who had a stem cell transplant for acute lymphoblastic leukemia, so the T cells may come from the graft donor. Material: PBMCs, mostly from graft donor cells, obtained 360 days after TCRalphabeta/CD19-depleted stem cell transplant. The chain has TRBV2 and TRBJ1-2, with a weak D call TRBD1 (6 bases). CDR3 sequence: CASSTGPGYGYTF. In nucleotides, the CDR3 is TGTGCCAGCAGTACAGGGCCGGGCTATGGCTACACCTTC.